The rows below give T cell receptor beta chains drawn from one sample of a study of blood T cells in healthy people across ages. TCRdb ran MiXCR on the 5' RACE reads and lists one entry per CDR3 protein. The sample contains 650,000 to 1,000,000 distinct CDR3 sequences, around 50% of which appear only once. The sample was blood. The receptors derive from a man older than 75 in good health. CDR3s include the opening cysteine and the closing phenylalanine or tryptophan. Fields, in order: clone size, V gene, D gene, J gene, CDR3 DNA, CDR3 protein. The D gene is left open where the match is weak. Part of the rows lack a size; the others show once, few, many or a class for expanded clones.

size: .; V: TRBV29-1; D: TRBD2; J: TRBJ2-3; DNA: TGCAGCGTTGATCTAGCGGGGGGAATGGGCGTGCAGTATTTT; CDR3: CSVDLAGGMGVQYF
size: .; V: TRBV20-1; D: TRBD1; J: TRBJ2-4; DNA: TGCAGTGCTGAATCCGGGACAGAAGGCCTAGCCAAAAACATTCAGTACTTC; CDR3: CSAESGTEGLAKNIQYF
size: .; V: TRBV20-1; D: .; J: TRBJ2-7; DNA: TGCAGTGCTAGGGCAAGTCGAATCAGGGGTACTCGCTACGAGCAGTACTTC; CDR3: CSARASRIRGTRYEQYF
size: .; V: TRBV14; D: .; J: TRBJ2-1; DNA: TGTGCCAGCAGCCAAGGTTTGGGGACCGTCGTGAAAAATGAGCAGTTCTTC; CDR3: CASSQGLGTVVKNEQFF
size: .; V: TRBV9; D: .; J: TRBJ2-1; DNA: TGTGCCAGCAGCGTAGGGAGCCGGGGGGCCATAACCTACAATGAACAGTTCTTC; CDR3: CASSVGSRGAITYNEQFF
size: .; V: TRBV10-3; D: TRBD2; J: TRBJ2-2; DNA: TGTGCCATCGGGACTAGCGGGAGCACCGGGGAGCTGTTTTTT; CDR3: CAIGTSGSTGELFF
size: .; V: TRBV7-3; D: .; J: TRBJ2-1; DNA: TGTGCCAGCGGGCCTTACAATGAGCAGTTCTTC; CDR3: CASGPYNEQFF
size: .; V: TRBV28; D: .; J: TRBJ2-1; DNA: TGTGCCAGCAGTCTGGACCCTCGGGGTGGGCAGGGTGAGCAGTTCTTC; CDR3: CASSLDPRGGQGEQFF
size: .; V: TRBV5-1; D: TRBD1; J: TRBJ2-3; DNA: TGCGCCAGCAGCTTGGCGACTCAACAGGGGACAAGCACAGATACGCAGTATTTT; CDR3: CASSLATQQGTSTDTQYF
size: few; V: TRBV15; D: .; J: TRBJ2-1; DNA: TGTGCCACCAGCAGAGTTTTCGGGTCTGTATCCTACAATGAGCAGTTCTTC; CDR3: CATSRVFGSVSYNEQFF
size: many; V: TRBV29-1; D: TRBD2; J: TRBJ2-5; DNA: TGCAGCGTAATAGCGGGAGTCGAGACCCAGTACTTC; CDR3: CSVIAGVETQYF
size: .; V: TRBV28; D: TRBD1; J: TRBJ2-7; DNA: TGTGCCAGCAGTCAACGGACAGGGACCTACGAGCAGTACTTC; CDR3: CASSQRTGTYEQYF
size: few; V: TRBV6-2/TRBV6-3; D: .; J: TRBJ2-7; DNA: TGTGCCAGCGGGGGCGGTTCCTACGAGCAGTACTTC; CDR3: CASGGGSYEQYF
size: .; V: TRBV24-1; D: .; J: TRBJ2-3; DNA: TGTGCCACCAGTGATTTGCGGGGCCAAGCGCCAGATACGCAGTATTTT; CDR3: CATSDLRGQAPDTQYF
size: .; V: TRBV20-1; D: .; J: TRBJ2-1; DNA: TGCAGTGCTAGGGATAAGGGGAACTCCTACAATGAGCAGTTCTTC; CDR3: CSARDKGNSYNEQFF
size: .; V: TRBV5-1; D: TRBD1; J: TRBJ2-5; DNA: TGCGCCAGCAGCTCAACAGGGGACCTTAAGTACTTC; CDR3: CASSSTGDLKYF
size: .; V: TRBV7-8; D: TRBD1; J: TRBJ2-2; DNA: TGTGCCAGCAGCTTAAGGGTCAGGGGGCACGACACCGGGGAGCTGTTTTTT; CDR3: CASSLRVRGHDTGELFF
size: few; V: TRBV28; D: TRBD2; J: TRBJ2-3; DNA: TGTGCCAGCAGCAGACTAGCGGGAGGGTCGGATACACAGTATTTT; CDR3: CASSRLAGGSDTQYF
size: many; V: TRBV24-1; D: .; J: TRBJ2-1; DNA: TGTGCCACCAGTGATTTGATCGGTTCTGAGCAGTTCTTC; CDR3: CATSDLIGSEQFF
size: few; V: TRBV20-1; D: .; J: TRBJ2-6; DNA: TGCAGTGCTCATCTTTTTCGCTCTGGGGCCAACGTCCTGACTTTC; CDR3: CSAHLFRSGANVLTF
size: .; V: TRBV7-8; D: TRBD2; J: TRBJ2-3; DNA: TGTGCCAGCAGCCGGGGTAGCGGGAGTCTCTTTTTGGGAGATACGCAGTATTTT; CDR3: CASSRGSGSLFLGDTQYF
size: .; V: TRBV4-2; D: TRBD1; J: TRBJ2-7; DNA: TGTGCCAGCAGCCAACCGGGGACAGGGAGAGTGGTAGTGTACTTC; CDR3: CASSQPGTGRVVVYF
size: .; V: TRBV20-1; D: .; J: TRBJ2-7; DNA: TGCAGTGCCTCCGGGACGTTGAGCTACGAGCAGTACTTC; CDR3: CSASGTLSYEQYF
size: .; V: TRBV9; D: .; J: TRBJ1-5; DNA: TGTGCCAGCAGCGCTGGGACTGTCAATCAGCCCCAGCATTTT; CDR3: CASSAGTVNQPQHF
size: few; V: TRBV7-2; D: .; J: TRBJ1-2; DNA: TGTGCCAGCAGCTCAAATCCGACGGTGATCTATGGCTACACCTTC; CDR3: CASSSNPTVIYGYTF
size: .; V: TRBV18; D: TRBD1; J: TRBJ2-7; DNA: TGTGCCAGCTCACCAGGCGGACAGGGGTGGTACGAGCAGTACTTC; CDR3: CASSPGGQGWYEQYF
size: .; V: TRBV12-3/TRBV12-4; D: TRBD1; J: TRBJ1-1; DNA: TGTGCCAGCATCCGAGACAGGGGGGCCGGCACTGAAGCTTTCTTT; CDR3: CASIRDRGAGTEAFF
size: .; V: TRBV20-1; D: .; J: TRBJ2-6; DNA: TGCAGTGCTAGCCCTGGGGCCAACGTCCTGACTTTC; CDR3: CSASPGANVLTF
size: .; V: TRBV20-1; D: .; J: TRBJ2-4; DNA: TGCAGTGCTAGAGTTCCCTTAGGAGCCAAAAACATTCAGTACTTC; CDR3: CSARVPLGAKNIQYF
size: .; V: TRBV4-3; D: .; J: TRBJ2-2; DNA: TGCGCCAGCAGCCAAGACCCTATAGCGAACACCGGGGAGCTGTTTTTT; CDR3: CASSQDPIANTGELFF
size: .; V: TRBV5-1; D: TRBD2; J: TRBJ2-7; DNA: TGCGCCAGCAGCCTGGAACTAGCGCCGAGCTCCTACGAGCAGTACTTC; CDR3: CASSLELAPSSYEQYF
size: few; V: TRBV2; D: .; J: TRBJ2-7; DNA: TGTGCCAGCAGTGACGGCAGGGGAACCTACGAGCAGTACTTC; CDR3: CASSDGRGTYEQYF
size: .; V: TRBV10-3; D: .; J: TRBJ2-1; DNA: TGTGCCATCAGTGACATGTACAATGAGCAGTTCTTC; CDR3: CAISDMYNEQFF
size: few; V: TRBV6-2/TRBV6-3; D: TRBD1; J: TRBJ1-5; DNA: TGTGCCAGCAGTTACACGACAGGGGGGCAGCCCCAGCATTTT; CDR3: CASSYTTGGQPQHF
size: .; V: TRBV11-3; D: TRBD1; J: TRBJ2-3; DNA: TGTGCCAGCAGCTTCGGACAGGCCAACACAGATACGCAGTATTTT; CDR3: CASSFGQANTDTQYF
size: .; V: TRBV6-1; D: TRBD2; J: TRBJ2-1; DNA: TGTGCCAGCAGTGAACGGACTAGCGGGAGCTATGAGCAGTTCTTC; CDR3: CASSERTSGSYEQFF
size: few; V: TRBV5-1; D: .; J: TRBJ2-3; DNA: TGCGCCAGCAGCTTGGAGGGCGGAATAACCACAGATACGCAGTATTTT; CDR3: CASSLEGGITTDTQYF
size: .; V: TRBV27; D: TRBD2; J: TRBJ2-7; DNA: TGTGCCAGCAGTCACCGACTAGCGGGAGATCTTCACGAGCAGTACTTC; CDR3: CASSHRLAGDLHEQYF
size: many; V: TRBV29-1; D: TRBD2; J: TRBJ2-1; DNA: TGCAGCGTTGATCCCCATGACTGGAGCGGGGACCTCTCCTACAATGAGCAGTTCTTC; CDR3: CSVDPHDWSGDLSYNEQFF
size: .; V: TRBV5-1; D: .; J: TRBJ2-1; DNA: TGCGCCAGCAGCTGGCTGACACGCGAAGAGAATGAGCAGTTCTTC; CDR3: CASSWLTREENEQFF
size: once; V: TRBV28; D: .; J: TRBJ2-5; DNA: TGTGCCAGCAGTTTCTCATTGGGACTCACAACCAATGAGCAGTACTTC; CDR3: CASSFSLGLTTNEQYF
size: few; V: TRBV24-1; D: .; J: TRBJ2-1; DNA: TGTGCCACCAGTGATCGCACGGCCACCGCCAATGAGCAGTTCTTC; CDR3: CATSDRTATANEQFF
size: .; V: TRBV3-1; D: TRBD2; J: TRBJ2-3; DNA: TGTGCCAGCAGCCGGGCGGGAGGGCTCAGCACAGATACGCAGTATTTT; CDR3: CASSRAGGLSTDTQYF
size: .; V: TRBV12-3/TRBV12-4; D: .; J: TRBJ2-7; DNA: TGTGCCAGCACTTCAAACTACGGTCCCCTCTACGAGCAGTACTTC; CDR3: CASTSNYGPLYEQYF
size: .; V: TRBV12-3/TRBV12-4; D: TRBD2; J: TRBJ2-7; DNA: TGTGCCAGCAGCCCGGTCCTAGCGGGAGTGTACGAGCAGTACTTC; CDR3: CASSPVLAGVYEQYF
size: few; V: TRBV5-1; D: .; J: TRBJ2-5; DNA: TGCGCCAGCAGCTCTAGCAGTCGGCATCAAGAGACCCAGTACTTC; CDR3: CASSSSSRHQETQYF
size: .; V: TRBV20-1; D: .; J: TRBJ2-5; DNA: TGCAGTGCCCCTTCCTGGGCAGGAGGGAATGAGCAGTACTTC; CDR3: CSAPSWAGGNEQYF
size: .; V: TRBV25-1; D: .; J: TRBJ2-5; DNA: TGTGCCAGCAGTGATGGCGGCCGGGAGACCCAGTACTTC; CDR3: CASSDGGRETQYF
size: .; V: TRBV9; D: .; J: TRBJ2-5; DNA: TGTGCCAGCAGCGTATCCGGGGCCCAACTCCAAGAGACCCAGTACTTC; CDR3: CASSVSGAQLQETQYF
size: .; V: TRBV28; D: .; J: TRBJ1-2; DNA: TGTGCCAGCAGTTTTTACCCCGTCTATGGCTACACCTTC; CDR3: CASSFYPVYGYTF
size: .; V: TRBV12-3/TRBV12-4; D: .; J: TRBJ2-1; DNA: TGTGCCAGCAGTTCGAACTTGCGGGGCAATGAGCAGTTCTTC; CDR3: CASSSNLRGNEQFF
size: many; V: TRBV5-6; D: TRBD1; J: TRBJ2-7; DNA: TGTGCCAGCAGCTTTAGGACAGGCGACTCCTACGAGCAGTACTTC; CDR3: CASSFRTGDSYEQYF
size: .; V: TRBV7-9; D: .; J: TRBJ2-1; DNA: TGTGCCAGCAGCCCAGCCTTAGGTCTGGGCAATGAGCAGTTCTTC; CDR3: CASSPALGLGNEQFF
size: .; V: TRBV20-1; D: .; J: TRBJ2-3; DNA: TGCAGTGCTAGAGGGACTGGCACAGATACGCGGTATTTT; CDR3: CSARGTGTDTRYF
size: .; V: TRBV5-1; D: .; J: TRBJ2-4; DNA: TGCGCCAGCAGCCTCCCTAGCTCCACCAAAAACATTCAGTACTTC; CDR3: CASSLPSSTKNIQYF
size: .; V: TRBV4-3; D: TRBD2; J: TRBJ2-1; DNA: TGCGCCAGCAGCCAAGATGCGGGACTAGTCTCCAATGAGCAGTTCTTC; CDR3: CASSQDAGLVSNEQFF
size: .; V: TRBV7-2; D: .; J: TRBJ2-4; DNA: TGTGCCAGCAGCTTACCTGCCTCCGGAAACATTCAGTACTTC; CDR3: CASSLPASGNIQYF
size: .; V: TRBV4-3; D: TRBD1; J: TRBJ2-7; DNA: TGCGCCAGCAGCCTCCAAGGGGGACAGGGGAACGAGCAGTACTTC; CDR3: CASSLQGGQGNEQYF
size: .; V: TRBV4-1; D: TRBD1; J: TRBJ2-1; DNA: TGCGCCAGCAGCCTAGGGGGCGGGTACAGCAATGAGCAGTTCTTC; CDR3: CASSLGGGYSNEQFF
size: .; V: TRBV20-1; D: TRBD1; J: TRBJ2-3; DNA: TGCAGTGCTGGAGGGGGACAGGGTGTGTACGATACGCAGTATTTT; CDR3: CSAGGGQGVYDTQYF